This entry lists 25 T cell receptor beta chains sequenced from one sample in a study of metastatic and nonmetastatic thyroid tumors. TCRdb reprocessed the PCR reads using MiXCR. The repertoire holds fewer than 45,000 clones, less than 25% seen once, with roughly 15% in the top ten. Thyroid surgery had not been preceded by any treatment in any patient. The specimen was blood. All receptors come from a female donor with papillary thyroid cancer or a benign thyroid nodule (not recorded which). Some clones in this sample may be carry-over from other donors' samples.

Many counts were recorded for this clone. The V and J genes are TRBV20-1 and TRBJ2-3; D is uncertain. There are 12 residues in the CDR3. The V and J ends lost 5 bases and 2 bases respectively, with 8 bases between them. The V gene's germline CDR1 is DFQATT and CDR2 SNEGSKA (reference sequence). The CDR3 region has the DNA TGCAGTGCTCCCGACAACACAGATACGCAGTATTTT. As protein: CSAPDNTDTQYF.

This clone was observed a handful of times. Different DNA sequences within this sample yield the same CDR3. The chain combines TRBV20-1 with TRBJ2-1; TRBD2 aligns across 8 bases. There are 18 residues in the CDR3. Germline trimming cut 6 bases from V and 9 bases from J; bases unmatched to any gene: 25. Germline lookup yields CDR1 DFQATT and CDR2 SNEGSKA (reference sequence). The DNA for the CDR3 is TGCAGTGCGGAAGGGGACCGGGGGGGAGGTGGTTTTGGGAGTGAGCAGTTCTTC. Amino acid sequence: CSAEGDRGGGGFGSEQFF.

This clone occurred many times. The V call is TRBV10-2, the J call TRBJ1-4, with D hard to call. The germline V gene has CDR1 WSHSY and CDR2 SAAADI. The CDR3 spans 16 residues. V dropped 3 bases and J dropped 0 bases, with 11 bases sitting between them. CDR3 amino acids: CASSETGVATNEKLFF. The DNA of the CDR3 is TGCGCCAGCAGTGAAACTGGGGTTGCAACTAATGAAAAACTGTTTTTT.

The rearrangement links TRBV20-1 to TRBJ2-7; a possible D gene is TRBD2 (6 bases). Trimming cost V 5 bases and J 2 bases, with 13 bases left between them. The CDR3 spans 13 residues. Per the germline V gene, CDR1 is DFQATT and CDR2 is SNEGSKA (reference sequence). The CDR3 DNA reads TGCAGTGCTTTAAACCGGGAGCCCTACGAGCAGTACTTC. Its translation is CSALNREPYEQYF.

In this sample, this clone turned up a few times. This chain uses TRBV19 with TRBJ1-2; D not certain. V was cut by 3 bases and J by 8 bases, with 13 bases left in between. CDR1 and CDR2 (germline): LNHDA, SQIVND (reference sequence). CDR3 length: 13 residues. The CDR3 DNA reads as TGTGCCAGTAGTATCAACGCTTACGGAGGCTACACCTTC. Translating it yields CASSINAYGGYTF.

This clone has at least ten counts. The J gene is TRBJ2-2, the V gene TRBV5-1; D could derive from TRBD1 or TRBD2 (7 bases each). V lost 4 bases to trimming and J lost 5 bases, with 12 bases between them. The CDR3 covers 14 residues. Germline CDR1 reads SGHRS; CDR2 reads YFSETQ. Here the CDR3 DNA reads TGCGCCAGCAGCACCCAGGGGGGGACCGGGGAGCTGTTTTTT. It codes for CASSTQGGTGELFF.

The table lists this clone with many counts. The rearrangement joins TRBV7-9 to TRBJ1-2; 8 bases map to TRBD1. The germline V gene has CDR1 SEHNR and CDR2 FQNEAQ (reference sequence). The CDR3 length is 14 residues. V shed 4 bases, J shed 4 bases, and the junction held 5 bases outside the gene matches. The DNA of the CDR3 is TGTGCCAGCAGCTCGACAGGGGCTGGCTATGGCTACACCTTC. It is translated as CASSSTGAGYGYTF.

This clone has at least ten counts. The chain uses TRBV29-1 and TRBJ1-2; 9 bases line up with TRBD1. The V segment lost 7 bases and the J segment 1 base; nucleotides outside the gene matches: 7. Germline CDR1 and CDR2: SQVTM and ANQGSEA. There are 14 residues in the CDR3. CDR3 protein: CSGWEGQGNYGYTF. In nucleotides, the CDR3 is TGCAGCGGCTGGGAGGGACAGGGTAACTATGGCTACACCTTC.

In this sample, this clone turned up many times. The chain combines TRBV7-9 with TRBJ2-7, with D unclear. Germline lookup yields CDR1 SEHNR and CDR2 FQNEAQ (reference sequence). The germline V and J ends were trimmed by 5 bases and 1 base, with 12 bases remaining between them. The CDR3 is 14 amino acids. CDR3 sequence reads: CASSHPGLSYEQYF. CDR3 bases: TGTGCCAGCAGCCATCCGGGCTTGTCCTACGAGCAGTACTTC. Based on the CDR3 plus reference TRBV7-9 and TRBJ2-7, the full variable domain is DTGVSQNPRHKITKRGQNVTFRCDPISEHNRLYWYRQTLGQGPEFLTYFQNEAQLEKSRLLSDRFSAERPKGSFSTLEIQRTEQGDSAMYLCASSHPGLSYEQYFGPGTRLTVT.

The V gene is TRBV19, the J gene TRBJ2-2; D unclear. CDR3 size: 14 residues. V was clipped by 5 bases and J by 0 bases, with 7 bases between them. Germline loops: CDR1 LNHDA, CDR2 SQIVND (reference sequence). The CDR3 here is CASSPFSNTGELFF. CDR3 DNA: TGTGCCAGTAGTCCTTTCTCGAACACCGGGGAGCTGTTTTTT.

This clone came up once. The gene calls are TRBV5-1 and TRBJ2-2; no definite D call. Deletions cut 4 bases from V and 2 bases from J, with 6 bases between. Per germline, CDR1 SGHRS and CDR2 YFSETQ. CDR3 length: 13 amino acids. The CDR3 region is CASSPPNTGELFF. The CDR3 DNA is TGCGCCAGCAGCCCCCCAAACACCGGGGAGCTGTTTTTT.

This clone was recorded many times. The chain joins TRBV20-1 to TRBJ2-5, with a weak D call TRBD2 (6 bases). Germline CDR1 DFQATT, CDR2 SNEGSKA (reference sequence). CDR3 length equals 15 residues. The V gene lost 0 bases and the J gene lost 0 bases, with 11 bases spanning the gap. As DNA, the CDR3 is TGCAGTGCTAGAGACGGGACTGCCCACCAAGAGACCCAGTACTTC. Translation: CSARDGTAHQETQYF.

This clone showed up many times. V and J are TRBV6-1 and TRBJ2-3; 10 bases match TRBD2. Germline CDR1 and CDR2: MNHNS and SASEGT. The J segment lost 0 bases and the V segment lost 6 bases, leaving 6 bases of the junction unmatched. The CDR3 has 16 residues. CDR3 sequence reads: CASRDPGLASTDTQYF. For the CDR3, the DNA is TGTGCCAGCAGGGACCCGGGACTAGCGAGCACAGATACGCAGTATTTT.

The V and J genes are TRBV4-1 and TRBJ2-7; no definite D call. Germline CDR1 MGHRA, CDR2 YSYEKL. V gave up 0 bases and J gave up 4 bases, with 4 bases separating them. The CDR3 length is 12 residues. The CDR3 DNA reads as TGCGCCAGCAGCCAAGATTGGTACGAGCAGTACTTC. It codes for CASSQDWYEQYF.

This clone appeared many times. The V call is TRBV14, the J call TRBJ2-1; 7 nucleotides align to TRBD2. Germline CDR1 and CDR2: SGHDN and FVKESK. J was trimmed by 2 bases and V by 4 bases; bases with no gene match: 5. The CDR3 extends over 15 amino acids. CDR3 sequence (DNA): TGTGCCAGCAGCCGTCCCGGGACTACCTACAATGAGCAGTTCTTC. Encoded protein: CASSRPGTTYNEQFF. The complete variable domain, with remaining parts taken from reference TRBV14 and TRBJ2-1, reads EAGVTQFPSHSVIEKGQTVTLRCDPISGHDNLYWYRRVMGKEIKFLLHFVKESKQDESGMPNNRFLAERTGGTYSTLKVQPAELEDSGVYFCASSRPGTTYNEQFFGPGTRLTVL.

In this sample, this clone turned up once. The V call is TRBV20-1, the J call TRBJ1-3; TRBD1 is a possible D gene (6 bases). The germline gives CDR1 DFQATT, CDR2 SNEGSKA (reference sequence). The CDR3 spans 18 residues. V shed 3 bases and J shed 1 base, with 22 bases lying between them. The DNA of the CDR3 is TGCAGTGCTAGGGGTCCCACATCACCCGGACAGTCTGGAAACACCATATATTTT. Translated: CSARGPTSPGQSGNTIYF.

This clone was seen repeatedly, ten times or more. This sequence joins TRBV4-1 and TRBJ2-3; TRBD2 might be the D (6 bases). The CDR3 consists of 17 residues. Trimming stripped 1 base from V and 6 bases from J, with 20 bases between. Germline V gene data show CDR1 as MGHRA and CDR2 as YSYEKL. CDR3: CASSQVLERDRGDTQYF. For the CDR3, the DNA is TGCGCCAGCAGCCAAGTCTTGGAGAGAGATCGGGGGGATACGCAGTATTTT.

This clone was seen at least ten times. The chain uses TRBV19 and TRBJ1-1; no definite D call. Trimming removed 10 bases at V and 3 bases at J, with 18 bases between. Germline V gene data show CDR1 as LNHDA and CDR2 as SQIVND (reference sequence). The CDR3 totals 14 residues. This chain's CDR3 is CATSPRGEDTEAFF. CDR3 DNA: TGTGCCACCTCCCCCCGGGGAGAGGACACTGAAGCTTTCTTT.

In this sample, this clone turned up many times. The J gene is TRBJ2-7, the V gene TRBV5-1; 13 bases match TRBD2. Germline CDR1 reads SGHRS; CDR2 reads YFSETQ. The CDR3 loop spans 15 amino acids. The V segment lost 3 bases and the J segment 2 bases; nucleotides outside the gene matches: 2. CDR3 nucleotide sequence: TGCGCCAGCAGCTGGGGGACTAGCGGGACCTACGAGCAGTACTTC. This encodes CASSWGTSGTYEQYF.

This clone was detected many times. This chain joins TRBV2 and TRBJ1-3; D gene unclear. The CDR3 consists of 13 residues. Germline-derived CDR1 and CDR2 are SNHLY and FYNNEI. V lost 8 bases to trimming and J lost 1 base, with 9 bases between them. The CDR3 DNA reads TGTGCCAGCCTCCACCGATCTGGAAACACCATATATTTT. Protein: CASLHRSGNTIYF.

The table lists this clone with many counts. The chain is built from TRBV20-1 and TRBJ2-3; D remains ambiguous. Trimming shortened V by 1 base and J by 10 bases, and 18 bases separated the two germline ends. Looked up from germline, CDR1 is DFQATT and CDR2 is SNEGSKA (reference sequence). This CDR3 has 14 amino acids. DNA of the CDR3: TGCAGTGCTAGAGCCCGGCTAGAGGCGGCTCCGCAGTATTTT. Its protein is CSARARLEAAPQYF.

This clone appeared many times. V is TRBV19 and J is TRBJ1-1; 7 positions agree with TRBD1. The trim removed 5 bases at V and 0 bases at J, leaving 15 bases unmatched. Germline V gene lookup returns CDR1 LNHDA and CDR2 SQIVND (reference sequence). The CDR3 covers 18 residues. CDR3 residues: CASSGLQGMGRVNTEAFF. CDR3 bases: TGTGCCAGTAGTGGGTTACAGGGGATGGGGAGGGTGAACACTGAAGCTTTCTTT.

With regard to this clone: A much larger clone sits a single nucleotide away, making a read error possible. The chain employs TRBV20-1 and TRBJ2-2, with TRBD2 identical over 9 bases. Trimming took 0 bases from V and 2 from J; bases not matched to a gene: 16. Germline V lookup: CDR1 DFQATT, CDR2 SNEGSKA (reference sequence). The CDR3 contains 20 residues. The DNA for the CDR3 is TGCAGTGCTAGAGATTGGGGACCAGCGGGAGGAGCCATTAACACCGGGGAGCTGTTTTTT. It translates to CSARDWGPAGGAINTGELFF.

The chain joins TRBV20-1 to TRBJ2-7; D is unresolved. The V and J ends lost 3 bases and 0 bases respectively, with 15 bases between them. The germline V gene encodes CDR1 DFQATT and CDR2 SNEGSKA (reference sequence). The CDR3 runs 15 residues. CDR3 coding DNA: TGCAGTGCTAGCCGCGGATCGGTAGGCTCCTACGAGCAGTACTTC. It specifies CSASRGSVGSYEQYF.

This clone was seen at least ten times. V usage is TRBV5-1 and J usage is TRBJ2-3; D is possibly TRBD1 or TRBD2 (6 bases each). V lost 6 bases, J lost 1 base, and 15 bases lay in between. From germline, CDR1 is SGHRS and CDR2 YFSETQ. The CDR3 consists of 15 residues. The CDR3 spells CASTGWGAGTDTQYF. As DNA, the CDR3 is TGCGCCAGCACAGGGTGGGGGGCTGGCACAGATACGCAGTATTTT.